This T cell receptor beta chain stems from a study of beta chain features in type 1 diabetes. Study-level information: Cells sorted and examined across all samples totaled more than 95,000,000.

Study findings and constraints: The naive, central memory and Treg TCRB repertoires of patients appeared to be more similar to one another than those of healthy donors.

Notes on this clone: The target antigen is unknown.

The germline V and J ends were trimmed by 6 bases and 1 base, with 10 bases remaining between them. Germline V gives CDR1 MDHEN, CDR2 SYDVKM. The CDR3 is 13 residues long. The study reverse transcribed the entire isolated RNA, so it sequenced expressed TCRB transcripts. The method was immunoSEQ multiplex PCR; TCRdb's version includes in-frame clones alone and lacks a portion of them. Of 600,000 to 650,000 clones in the sample, 15% to 19% are singletons; the top ten hold approximately 0.093%. The sample consisted of naive CD4+ T cells from blood. The V and J genes are TRBV28 and TRBJ2-7; D call uncertain. The receptor was isolated from a man between 18 and 29 years old in good health. CDR3 region: CASSVGASYEQYF. CDR3 sequence (DNA): TGTGCCAGCAGCGTAGGAGCGTCCTACGAGCAGTACTTC.